This record covers a single TCR beta chain. The data stem from a study of low-dose radiotherapy and immunotherapy resistance in tumors. Priming of first-strand cDNA relied on TRAV- and TRBV-specific primers (covering alpha and beta chains). The authors amplified TCRs for about 20 PCR cycles with a constant-region primer and a V-primer adapter. TCRdb fed the reads into MiXCR, producing one record per CDR3 protein. The sample consists of about 64,000 distinct CDR3 sequences, 26% of them appearing once. The sample's time point: before trial treatment. Trimming removed 1 base from V and 0 bases from J, with 12 bases in between. CDR3 size: 16 residues. The germline V gene has CDR1 SGHRS and CDR2 YFSETQ.

V and J are TRBV5-1 and TRBJ2-3; no clear D gene. The sequenced sample was PBMCs, obtained before treatment. The receptor comes from a male donor with rectosigmoid adenocarcinoma. The CDR3 region has the DNA TGCGCCAGCAGCTTGAGCGCGTCTACTAGCACAGATACGCAGTATTTT. This codes for CASSLSASTSTDTQYF.